The 10 T cell receptor beta chains below come from one sample, sequenced in a study of CD8 T cells in ankylosing spondylitis (dated by TCRdb to between 2016 and 2019). The library relied on 5' RACE. TCRdb names Illumina HiSeq 2500 as the instrument used. Through fastp at Q25 and MiXCR, TCRdb rebuilt clones from the public reads, retaining in-frame beta chains. Rows are unified per CDR3 protein, each entry keeping the most common DNA and genes. This sample gives fewer than 550,000 distinct CDR3 sequences in total; about 5.4% of them show up just once. 3% to 4.5% of the sample is held by the ten biggest clonotypes. Broad study findings and their caveats: Blood from ankylosing spondylitis patients appeared to be characterized by a TCR beta motif made up of under ten highly homologous amino acid variants.

These TCRs are of unknown antigen specificity. The sample consisted of blood, either unsorted or a sorted T cell fraction (not recorded which). The receptors shown here come from a male donor with ankylosing spondylitis.

Here the CDR3 reads CSVKTDSGANVLTF. The CDR3, as DNA: TGCAGCGTCAAGACGGACTCTGGGGCCAACGTCCTGACTTTC. The chain couples TRBV29-1 to TRBJ2-6; D is ambiguous. Trimming cost V 6 bases and J 0 bases, with 9 bases left between them. This CDR3 contains 14 residues. Germline V lookup: CDR1 SQVTM, CDR2 ANQGSEA.

Comments on this clonotype: A much bigger clone sits one base away, suggesting this may be a read error. The chain joins TRBV27 to TRBJ1-4, with a weak D call TRBD1 (5 bases). The CDR3 covers 13 residues. Looked up from germline, CDR1 is MNHEY and CDR2 is SMNVEV (reference sequence). The CDR3 coding sequence is TGTGACAGCAGCGGGACCCTCGGGGAAAAACTGTTTTTT. It yields the protein CDSSGTLGEKLFF.

This clonotype was found many times. The V gene is TRBV7-3, the J gene TRBJ2-3; D remains ambiguous. The germline gives CDR1 SGHTA, CDR2 FQGTGA. The CDR3 covers 12 residues. V gave up 4 bases and J gave up 6 bases, with 8 bases separating them. Here the CDR3 DNA reads TGTGCCAGCAGCTCCTTCCCGGATACGCAGTATTTT. This codes for CASSSFPDTQYF.

This clonotype was seen ten or more times. The gene calls are TRBV10-3 and TRBJ1-1; D may be TRBD1 (6 bases). CDR1 and CDR2 (germline): ENHRY, SYGVKD. This CDR3 has 13 amino acids. Trimming stripped 9 bases from V and 0 bases from J, with 11 bases between. The CDR3 DNA reads as TGTGCCATAAGGACAGACTTGAACACTGAAGCTTTCTTT. Its translation is CAIRTDLNTEAFF.

This clonotype was counted at least ten times. The V call is TRBV7-2, the J call TRBJ2-2; TRBD1 agrees at 7 bases. The CDR3 spans 14 residues. The germline gives CDR1 SGHTA, CDR2 FQGNSA. The junction had 5 bases not matched to a gene; V was cut back by 4 bases and J by 6 bases. The CDR3 sequence: CASSSDRVSGELFF. CDR3 in DNA: TGTGCCAGCAGCTCAGACAGGGTATCCGGGGAGCTGTTTTTT.

The chain employs TRBV15 and TRBJ1-6; D may be TRBD1 (6 bases). This CDR3 region has 17 residues. Germline values: CDR1 LNHNV, CDR2 YYDKDF (reference sequence). Between the trimmed V and J ends, which lost 5 bases and 9 bases, there was a span of 23 bases. CDR3 region: CATSLPRGTRIGSPLHF. The CDR3, as DNA: TGTGCCACCAGCCTTCCGAGGGGGACCCGGATAGGTTCACCCCTCCACTTT.

Many counts were recorded for this clonotype. Its ends do not fully match the called genes, so a read error is possible. The rearrangement joins TRBV12-5 to TRBJ2-1; weak D call: TRBD2 (5 bases). The V gene's germline CDR1 is LGHNT and CDR2 FRNRAP. This CDR3 is 14 amino acids long. In DNA, the CDR3 is TGTGCTAGTGGTTTGGTACCAGCGCCTTGGGGAGTAAACTTC. Translating gives CASGLVPAPWGVNF.

Of note for this clonotype: This clone may be a read error of a much larger clone one base away. The genes are TRBV12-3 or TRBV12-4 and TRBJ2-2; D is possibly TRBD1 (5 bases). There are 13 residues in the CDR3. Between the trimmed V and J ends, which lost 5 bases and 7 bases, there was a span of 11 bases. The CDR3: CASSPHRNGELFF. The CDR3 DNA is TGTGCCAGCAGTCCGCACAGGAACGGGGAGCTGTTTTTT.

This clonotype was detected many times. J is TRBJ2-5 and V is TRBV20-1; no definite D call. CDR1 is DFQATT, CDR2 SNEGSKA, per germline (reference sequence). The ends were cut back, 7 bases at V and 4 bases at J, with 16 bases in the middle. The CDR3 length is 13 residues. The CDR3 is CSGRDYRRETQYF. CDR3 coding DNA: TGCAGTGGTCGAGATTACCGTCGAGAGACCCAGTACTTC.

The rearrangement joins TRBV5-1 to TRBJ2-7; maybe TRBD1 (6 bases). Germline CDR1 and CDR2: SGHRS and YFSETQ. The CDR3 runs to 16 residues. V shed 4 bases and J shed 7 bases, with 24 bases lying between them. CDR3 sequence: CASSPGDPDRLREQYF. The CDR3 region has the DNA TGCGCCAGCAGCCCTGGAGACCCGGACAGACTACGAGAGCAGTACTTC.